The 2 T cell receptor beta chains reported below all come from one sample, sequenced in a study of T cell repertoires in cytomegalovirus infection. TCRdb processed the reads anew with MiXCR; each CDR3 protein has one entry. The table includes hundreds of thousands of distinct CDR3 sequences, 33% detected once. These receptors have no known antigen. The sample in question was cultured PBMCs, obtained from culture after CMV antigen stimulation. These receptors originate from a human donor in good health (CMV status not recorded). Some clones in this sample may be carry-over from other donors' samples.

This chain joins TRBV6-1 and TRBJ2-5, with unresolved D. V was pared by 1 base and J by 4 bases, with 7 bases between. CDR3 length: 13 residues. Germline CDR1 is MNHNS and CDR2 is SASEGT. The CDR3 reads CASSEGWGETQYF. As DNA, the CDR3 is TGTGCCAGCAGTGAAGGCTGGGGAGAGACCCAGTACTTC.

This clonotype appeared a single time. The chain employs TRBV6-6 and TRBJ2-3; no reliable D call. The CDR3 is 14 residues long. V gave up 5 bases and J gave up 0 bases, with 9 bases separating them. Per germline, CDR1 MNHNY and CDR2 SVGAGI (reference sequence). The DNA of the CDR3 is TGTGCCAGCAGTCAACAACTTAGCACAGATACGCAGTATTTT. Its protein product is CASSQQLSTDTQYF.